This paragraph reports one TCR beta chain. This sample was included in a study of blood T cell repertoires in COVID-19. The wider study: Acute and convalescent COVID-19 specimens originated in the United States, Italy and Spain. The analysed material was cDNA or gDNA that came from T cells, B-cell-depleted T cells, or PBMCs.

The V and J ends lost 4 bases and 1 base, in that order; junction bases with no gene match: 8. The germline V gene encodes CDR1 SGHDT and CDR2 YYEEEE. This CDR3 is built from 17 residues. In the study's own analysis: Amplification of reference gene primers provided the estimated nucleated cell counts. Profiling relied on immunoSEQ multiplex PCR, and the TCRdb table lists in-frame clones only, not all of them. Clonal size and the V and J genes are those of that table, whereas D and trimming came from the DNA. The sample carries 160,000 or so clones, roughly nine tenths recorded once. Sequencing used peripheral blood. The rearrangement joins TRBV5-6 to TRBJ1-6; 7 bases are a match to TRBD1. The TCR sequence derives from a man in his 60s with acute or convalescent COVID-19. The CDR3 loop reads CASSVRQGLSYNSPLHF. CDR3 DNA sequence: TGTGCCAGCAGCGTGAGACAGGGACTTTCCTATAATTCACCCCTCCACTTT.